The present T cell receptor (beta chain) was sequenced within a study of shared clonotypes between healthy human individuals. This table comes from immunoSEQ multiplex PCR, and its TCRdb copy is limited to in-frame clones, with some not included. The top ten clones hold more than 0.12% of a sample with about 2.4 million clones, around 94% of them seen once. Trimming left V 4 bases short and J 1 base short, with 7 bases between. In germline, CDR1 is MNHNS, CDR2 SASEGT. CDR3 length: 13 residues. The TCR originated in a man aged 18 to 30 in good health. Sequencing was done on a sample of naive CD4+ T cells sorted from blood. Sample subset: CD45RA+ positively selected. The V call is TRBV6-1, the J call TRBJ1-1; no firm D call. CDR3 sequence: CASSATWNTEAFF. CDR3 in DNA: TGTGCCAGCAGTGCGACATGGAACACTGAAGCTTTCTTT.